A selection of T cell receptor beta chains follows, all from one sample in a study of response to subunit inactivated influenza vaccine. TCRdb passed the RT-PCR reads through MiXCR, listing each CDR3 protein once. The table shows some 300,000 distinct CDR3 sequences, with approximately 20% occurring only once. The sequencing used PBMCs from blood, collected less than 22 months after vaccination. The source is a man aged 45 to 70 who received an inactivated influenza vaccine. Each CDR3 is given with its conserved first and last residue. D genes are given only for firm matches. Expanded clones get a size class; other rows say once, few or many, or leave the size out.

clone_size | d_call | j_call | v_call | cdr3_nt | cdr3_aa
many | NA | TRBJ1-2 | TRBV12-3/TRBV12-4 | TGTGCCAGCAGTTTAGCAGGGAACTATGGCTACACCTTC | CASSLAGNYGYTF
NA | NA | TRBJ2-3 | TRBV4-2 | TGTGCCAGCAGCCCCGGACAGATCAAAACAGATACGCAGTATTTT | CASSPGQIKTDTQYF
NA | NA | TRBJ1-1 | TRBV3-1 | TGTGCCAGCAGCCAAGGCATGGGGGGGGGCACTGAAGCTTTCTTT | CASSQGMGGGTEAFF
NA | NA | TRBJ1-5 | TRBV18 | TGTGCCAGCTCACCACTACAGGGCCGGGGTCAGCCCCAGCATTTT | CASSPLQGRGQPQHF
NA | NA | TRBJ1-2 | TRBV3-1 | TGTGCCAGCAGGTCCTTCGGGACCCTCGGTAACTATGGCTACACCTTC | CASRSFGTLGNYGYTF
few | NA | TRBJ1-6 | TRBV10-2 | TGCGCCAGCACTCCGAATACCGGGACGGTGTATAATTCACCCCTCCACTTT | CASTPNTGTVYNSPLHF
NA | NA | TRBJ1-2 | TRBV12-3/TRBV12-4 | TGTGCCAGCAGTTTACCCCTATATGGCTACACCTTC | CASSLPLYGYTF
few | NA | TRBJ1-3 | TRBV5-1 | TGCGCCAGCAGCTTGGGCCCCCTCCTCCTGAATTCCTCTGGAAACACCATATATTTT | CASSLGPLLLNSSGNTIYF
many | NA | TRBJ1-2 | TRBV20-1 | TGCAGTGCTCCCGTAGGGAGCTACACCTTC | CSAPVGSYTF
NA | NA | TRBJ2-7 | TRBV10-3 | TGTGCCATCAGTGATGCGGCGGAGCGCGAGCAGTACTTC | CAISDAAEREQYF
few | NA | TRBJ2-1 | TRBV10-3 | TGTGCCATCAGTGTCGACGGGAGAGCGGAGTTCTTC | CAISVDGRAEFF
NA | NA | TRBJ1-2 | TRBV9 | TGTGCCAGCAGCGTATTGGGCAGGGCTCCTGGCTACACCTTC | CASSVLGRAPGYTF
NA | NA | TRBJ2-3 | TRBV21-1 | TGTGCCAGGGTCCTCCTAAGGGGAAAGGGGAACACAGATACGCAGTATTTT | CARVLLRGKGNTDTQYF
NA | TRBD1 | TRBJ1-6 | TRBV2 | TGTGCCAGCAGTGCGGACAGGGGGCATAATTCACCCCTCCACTTT | CASSADRGHNSPLHF
NA | NA | TRBJ2-3 | TRBV5-1 | TGCGCCAGCAGCCTGGACGGTCGGAGCACAGATACGCAGTATTTT | CASSLDGRSTDTQYF
NA | NA | TRBJ2-6 | TRBV27 | TGTGCCAGCAGTTTCATAGGACACTCTGGGGCCAACGTCCTGACTTTC | CASSFIGHSGANVLTF
NA | NA | TRBJ2-3 | TRBV29-1 | TGCAGCGTGGAGCCAGGCGGCACAGATACGCAGTATTTT | CSVEPGGTDTQYF
NA | TRBD1 | TRBJ1-1 | TRBV6-2/TRBV6-3 | TGTGCCAGCAGTTACCCCATCGGGACAGGGGTAATGAACACTGAAGCTTTCTTT | CASSYPIGTGVMNTEAFF